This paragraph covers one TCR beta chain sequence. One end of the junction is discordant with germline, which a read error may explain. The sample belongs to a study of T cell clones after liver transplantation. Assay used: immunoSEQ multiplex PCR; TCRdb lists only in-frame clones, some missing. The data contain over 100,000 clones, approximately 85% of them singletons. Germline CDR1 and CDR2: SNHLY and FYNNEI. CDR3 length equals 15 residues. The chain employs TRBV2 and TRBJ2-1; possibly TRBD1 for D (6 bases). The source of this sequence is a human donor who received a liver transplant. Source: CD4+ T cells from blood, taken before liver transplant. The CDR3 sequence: CASIEQGVDGNEQFF. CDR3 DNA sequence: TGTGCCAGCATTGAACAGGGAGTGGACGGCAATGAGCAGTTCTTC. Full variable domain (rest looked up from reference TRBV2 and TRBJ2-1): EPEVTQTPSHQVTQMGQEVILRCVPISNHLYFYWYRQILGQKVEFLVSFYNNEISEKSEIFDDQFSVERPDGSNFTLKIRSTKLEDSAMYFCASIEQGVDGNEQFFGPGTRLTVL.